This T cell receptor (beta chain) is from a study of immune evolution from preneoplasia to lung adenocarcinoma (dated by TCRdb to the early 2020s). Describing the broader study: HLA loss of heterozygosity was found in 7% of AIS, 15% of MIA and 25% to 35% of ADC lesions, and in no AAH lesions. The study used immune gene expression, TCR sequencing and multiplex immunofluorescence to profile the immune contexture of lung adenocarcinoma precursors and invasive adenocarcinoma. Resected precursor lesions (AAH, AIS, MIA) and invasive adenocarcinomas were each compared against paired morphologically normal lung tissue. Sample size was based on specimen availability rather than a prior power calculation. Whole exome sequencing and methylation data from the same cohort of nodules were integrated with the immune data. The overall cohort comprised about 57 patients with pulmonary nodules who underwent surgical resection. TCR sequencing data were obtained from 51 patients. The study reported that 90 to 120 samples were used for TCR sequencing. POLYSOLVER was used to infer Class I HLA alleles from exome data, and LOHHLA was used to detect allele-specific HLA loss. Summary of the overall study and its limitations: Because all patients were from Japan and China, applicability to Western populations was uncertain. Clonality was highest in normal lung, while later-stage lesions appeared to have lower clonality but higher T cell density and diversity. KRAS-mutant nodules showed the highest T cell clonality compared with EGFR-mutant or double wild-type lesions. The findings rested on association rather than direct causation, and larger cohorts with long-term follow-up and longitudinal biopsies were considered necessary. Normal lung had the highest top T cell clone frequencies, and these frequencies appeared to fall progressively from AAH through AIS, MIA and invasive adenocarcinoma.

Between the mid-2010s and the late 2010s, the patients underwent resection in either Japan or China. The histologic diagnosis of each case was independently confirmed on H&E slides by two lung cancer pathologists. To enrich premalignant or tumor cells for nucleic acid extraction, macro-dissection was performed after pathologic assessment. DNA was isolated from FFPE tissue using the AllPrep DNA/RNA FFPE Kit. TCR beta CDR3 regions were sequenced from DNA using the immunoSEQ hsTCRbeta Kit. The source study handled its data this way. The ImmunoSEQ Analyzer was used to analyse the TCR sequencing data. T cell clonality was defined as 1 minus Pielou's evenness computed on productive rearrangements. The inverse Simpson index, applied to productive templates, was used to measure T cell diversity. T cell density was expressed as TCR beta template counts normalized to usable DNA, with usable DNA estimated by amplifying and sequencing housekeeping genes. TCR metrics were compared across histologic stages using two-sided Kruskal-Wallis tests. TCRdb obtained this table from immuneACCESS and retained in-frame rearrangements with V and J assigned. These tables miss some clones; where compared with another copy, unresolved V genes account for less than half of the shortfall, and the remainder is unexplained. V, J and clone size reflect that table, while D and trimming were determined from the DNA. The sample contains about 7,800 clones, about two thirds of them found a single time. In total, the top ten clones hold more than 10% of the sample.

For this chain, trimming is 7 bases at the V end and 7 bases at the J end, and the number of junction bases without a gene match is 7. Reading the germline V gene gives CDR1 SGHVS and CDR2 FNYEAQ. The CDR3 goes from the cysteine to the phenylalanine over 13 residues. Only the CDR3 DNA is retained, 39 bases long and in frame from the first base. Remarks on this clone: Its target antigen remains unknown. Per-base quality was not reported, and no clone a single base away is much larger than it.

In this chain, TRBV7-6 is recombined with TRBJ2-7; a stretch of 10 junction bases matches TRBD2. This clonotype was obtained from a donor at least 70 years old with lung adenocarcinoma. Some clones in this sample may be carry-over from other donors' samples. Sample: FFPE lung adenocarcinoma in situ tissue. The cell subset or site label, read with the paper, signifies: preinvasive adenocarcinoma in situ (AIS). The CDR3 amino acid sequence is: CASMASGRGEQYF. The DNA sequence follows: TGTGCCAGCATGGCGAGCGGGAGGGGGGAGCAGTACTTC.